These 4 T cell receptor beta chains were sequenced from one sample in a study of T cells in localized non-small cell lung cancer. The protocol was immunoSEQ multiplex PCR, while the TCRdb copy is restricted to in-frame clones and leaves out a portion. This sample carries about 1,600 clones, about 34% of them seen once, and the ten largest clones take more than 14%. The source material was normal lung tissue next to the tumor, sampled before any cancer treatment. The receptor set was obtained from a female donor aged 60 or older with stage II squamous cell lung carcinoma.

This clone has just a few counts. The V gene is TRBV6-4, the J gene TRBJ1-2; tentatively, D is TRBD1 (6 bases). The germline V gene encodes CDR1 MRHNA and CDR2 SNTAGT. Trimming pared 5 bases from V and 5 bases from J, leaving 12 bases between. The CDR3 is 13 residues long. The CDR3: CASSRTEPYGYTF. CDR3 sequence (DNA): TGTGCCAGCAGTCGGACAGAGCCATATGGCTACACCTTC.

This chain uses TRBV15 with TRBJ2-3, with 12 bases lining up with TRBD2. CDR1 LNHNV and CDR2 YYDKDF come from the germline V gene (reference sequence). The CDR3 totals 15 residues. J was trimmed by 9 bases and V by 5 bases; bases with no gene match: 9. CDR3 sequence: CATSVRLAGAQTQYF. In DNA form, the CDR3 reads TGTGCCACCAGCGTCCGACTAGCGGGGGCTCAAACGCAGTATTTT.

By share, this clone ranks as large (0.1 to 1%). One junction end disagrees with the germline gene, perhaps due to a read error. The chain carries TRBV6-8 and TRBJ2-7; the match to TRBD2 covers 9 bases. This CDR3 is 16 amino acids long. Looked up from germline, CDR1 is MNHGY and CDR2 is SAAAGT. The CDR3 loop reads CAISGFLAGADYEQYF. For the CDR3, the DNA is TGTGCCATCAGTGGGTTCTTAGCGGGGGCCGACTACGAGCAGTACTTC.

The J gene is TRBJ2-5, the V gene TRBV6-8, with TRBD1 as a possible D gene (5 bases). Trimming took 7 bases from V and 2 from J, leaving 11 bases between them. The CDR3 runs 13 residues. The germline gives CDR1 MNHGY, CDR2 SAAAGT. The CDR3 reads CASNSGWQETQYF. CDR3 DNA sequence: TGTGCCAGCAATTCAGGGTGGCAAGAGACCCAGTACTTC.